These 18 T cell receptor beta chains came from one sample sequenced in a study of T cells in Graves' hyperthyroidism and ophthalmopathy. TCR beta CDR3 regions were amplified from RNA. With the HTBI primer set, the TCR CDR3 went through a first round of RT-PCR. TCRdb recomputed calls from the multiplex PCR reads with MiXCR, one row per CDR3 protein. Here the sample spans hundreds of thousands of distinct CDR3 sequences, about 35% being singletons. What was sequenced was blood. The receptors originated from a woman aged 40 to 55 with Graves' hyperthyroidism.

Points on this clonotype: A much bigger clone sits one base away, suggesting this may be a read error. No conserved phenylalanine or tryptophan ends this CDR3, so it is likely a read error. This chain uses TRBV20-1 with TRBJ1-1; D remains ambiguous. The ends were cut back, 0 bases at V and 6 bases at J, with 8 bases in the middle. The CDR3 is 12 residues long. Germline V gene sequence: CDR1 DFQATT, CDR2 SNEGSKA (reference sequence). The CDR3 DNA reads as TGCAGTGCTAGAGAGGGGTGGTCTGAAGCTTTCCTT. This encodes CSAREGWSEAFL.

The rearrangement links TRBV20-1 to TRBJ1-1; possible D gene TRBD1, 6 bases. Germline values: CDR1 DFQATT, CDR2 SNEGSKA (reference sequence). Trimming stripped 1 base from V and 7 bases from J, with 16 bases between. CDR3 length: 14 amino acids. CDR3 residues: CSARGGLSIGEAFF. The CDR3 nucleotides read TGCAGTGCTAGAGGGGGGCTTAGTATAGGTGAAGCTTTCTTT.

There are a few counts of this clonotype. The chain joins TRBV12-3 or TRBV12-4 to TRBJ2-2, with no clear D. This CDR3 has 12 residues. The ends were cut back, 3 bases at V and 7 bases at J, with 6 bases in the middle. CDR3 coding DNA: TGTGCCAGCAGTTTTCAAAGCGGGGAGCTGTTTTTT. Residues: CASSFQSGELFF.

This clonotype was observed at least ten times. This rearrangement joins TRBV7-6 to TRBJ2-7; no clear D gene. Per the germline V gene, CDR1 is SGHVS and CDR2 is FNYEAQ. V was cut by 1 base and J by 6 bases, with 13 bases left in between. The CDR3 is 14 residues long. The CDR3 loop is CASSLVSTPSEQYF. The CDR3 DNA follows: TGTGCCAGCAGCTTAGTTTCGACCCCTTCCGAGCAGTACTTC.

This clonotype was detected a few times. The V gene is TRBV7-3, the J gene TRBJ2-7; D may be TRBD1 (5 bases). In germline, CDR1 is SGHTA, CDR2 FQGTGA. Trimming shortened V by 1 base and J by 4 bases, and 20 bases separated the two germline ends. The CDR3 totals 17 residues. Here the CDR3 DNA reads TGTGCCAGCAGCTTAAGTGTTGCAGGGCCCCAAACTTACGAGCAGTACTTC. This sequence encodes CASSLSVAGPQTYEQYF.

This clonotype was detected only once. The junction departs from germline at one end; a sequencing error may be responsible. The chain combines TRBV5-1 with TRBJ2-7; the D call may be TRBD1 or TRBD2 (5 bases each). The germline V gene has CDR1 SGHRS and CDR2 YFSETQ. The CDR3 length is 13 residues. As DNA, the CDR3 is TGTGCCTGGAGTGAGGGGAAGCCCTACGAGCAGTACTTC. Protein: CAWSEGKPYEQYF.

The sample holds many counts of this clonotype. This chain joins TRBV7-2 and TRBJ2-7, with D perhaps matching TRBD2 (7 bases). The CDR3 extends over 14 amino acids. Trimming removed 1 base at V and 5 bases at J, with 12 bases between. Germline V gives CDR1 SGHTA, CDR2 FQGNSA. In DNA form, the CDR3 reads TGTGCCAGCAGCTTAGGCGGGGGCGCGGACGAGCAGTACTTC. It specifies CASSLGGGADEQYF.

The chain carries TRBV4-3 and TRBJ1-2, with 7 bases that match TRBD1. Germline V gene lookup returns CDR1 LGHNA and CDR2 YSLEER. The J segment lost 2 bases and the V segment lost 1 base, leaving 4 bases of the junction unmatched. This CDR3 spans 15 amino acids. The CDR3 loop is CASSQVRQGNYGYTF. Written as DNA, the CDR3 is TGCGCCAGCAGCCAAGTGCGACAGGGAAACTATGGCTACACCTTC.

This clonotype has only a few counts. The chain combines TRBV7-2 with TRBJ1-3, with D unclear. V was shortened by 0 bases and J by 7 bases, with 7 bases between the two germline ends. Looked up from germline, CDR1 is SGHTA and CDR2 is FQGNSA. This CDR3 contains 13 residues. The CDR3 is CASSLAVRNTIYF. The CDR3 DNA sequence: TGTGCCAGCAGCTTAGCAGTTCGGAACACCATATATTTT.

In this sample, this clonotype turned up many times. V is TRBV4-1 and J is TRBJ1-5; D call uncertain. This CDR3 has 15 amino acids. V lost 0 bases and J 5 bases, leaving 11 bases between the germline ends. CDR1 and CDR2 (germline): MGHRA, YSYEKL. The CDR3 DNA is TGCGCCAGCAGCCAAGAAACCGGGAACGATCAGCCCCAGCATTTT. It encodes CASSQETGNDQPQHF.

This clonotype has only a few counts. J is TRBJ2-5 and V is TRBV20-1; 12 bases line up with TRBD2. This CDR3 has 16 amino acids. The junction had 9 bases not matched to a gene; V was cut back by 2 bases and J by 5 bases. CDR1 is DFQATT, CDR2 SNEGSKA, per germline (reference sequence). This CDR3 is CSARRTTSGGPETQYF. The CDR3 DNA reads as TGCAGTGCTAGAAGGACAACTAGCGGGGGGCCGGAGACCCAGTACTTC.

J is TRBJ1-5 and V is TRBV12-3 or TRBV12-4; 7 bases agree with TRBD1. V trimming: 8 bases; J trimming: 1 base; junction bases outside the gene matches: 5. CDR3 size: 14 residues. The CDR3 sequence is CASGRGPSNQPQHF. The CDR3, as DNA: TGTGCCAGCGGTAGGGGGCCCAGCAATCAGCCCCAGCATTTT.

This clonotype was detected many times. V and J are TRBV9 and TRBJ1-4; D is possibly TRBD1 (5 bases). The V and J ends lost 0 bases and 3 bases respectively, with 9 bases between them. In germline, CDR1 is SGDLS, CDR2 YYNGEE. The CDR3 consists of 15 residues. This chain's CDR3 is CASSVEGDPNEKLFF. CDR3 sequence (DNA): TGTGCCAGCAGCGTAGAAGGGGACCCTAATGAAAAACTGTTTTTT.

This clonotype was detected only a few times. J is TRBJ1-2 and V is TRBV11-1; 10 bases map to TRBD1. Germline CDR1 SGHAT, CDR2 FQDESV (reference sequence). J was trimmed by 0 bases and V by 5 bases; bases with no gene match: 3. CDR3 length equals 15 residues. The CDR3 bases are TGTGCCAGCAGCCTGGACAGGGGGACTAACTATGGCTACACCTTC. Translated, it gives CASSLDRGTNYGYTF.

This clonotype was found once. A much larger clone lies one base from this, so it may be a read error. The chain is built from TRBV11-3 and TRBJ2-7; maybe TRBD2 (5 bases). Germline CDR1 is SGHNT and CDR2 is YENEEA. The CDR3 has 14 amino acids. CDR3 DNA sequence: TGTGCCAGCAGCTTAGTTACCTCGGCGGGCGAGCAGCACTTC. Amino acid sequence: CASSLVTSAGEQHF.

The chain joins TRBV7-9 to TRBJ2-5, with 7 bases matching TRBD1. Germline CDR1 reads SEHNR; CDR2 reads FQNEAQ (reference sequence). V lost 6 bases to trimming and J lost 4 bases; unmatched junction nucleotides: 17. The CDR3 is made up of 17 amino acids. CDR3 nucleotides: TGTGCCAGCAGTCCCCAAAACACCCTCTGGACAGGAGAGACCCAGTACTTC. It translates to CASSPQNTLWTGETQYF.

J is TRBJ1-4 and V is TRBV12-5; D is possibly TRBD1 (6 bases). In germline, CDR1 is LGHNT, CDR2 FRNRAP. Trimming took 4 bases from V and 10 from J, leaving 13 bases between them. The CDR3 is 13 residues long. The CDR3 coding sequence is TGTGCTAGTGGTTACCCAGGGGTTGGAAAACTGTTTTTT. It is translated as CASGYPGVGKLFF. The variable domain in full, completed from reference TRBV12-5 and TRBJ1-4, reads DARVTQTPRHKVTEMGQEVTMRCQPILGHNTVFWYRQTMMQGLELLAYFRNRAPLDDSGMPKDRFSAEMPDATLATLKIQPSEPRDSAVYFCASGYPGVGKLFFGSGTQLSVL.

V usage is TRBV7-2 and J usage is TRBJ1-2; no clear D gene. Germline CDR1 SGHTA, CDR2 FQGNSA. The CDR3 is made up of 13 amino acids. Between the trimmed V and J ends, which lost 3 bases and 7 bases, there was a span of 12 bases. DNA for the CDR3: TGTGCCAGCAGCTTGGGTTCACTAAGTGGCTACACCTTC. Protein: CASSLGSLSGYTF.